These 31 T cell receptor beta chains were sequenced from one sample in a study of shared clonotypes between healthy human individuals. Method: immunoSEQ multiplex PCR; TCRdb's copy keeps in-frame clones and lacks some. Here the sample spans 650,000 to 700,000 clones, roughly 91% being singletons. Source material: memory CD8+ T cells from PBMCs. Described subset: CD45RO+ cells pooled with CCR7-negative TemRA cells. The receptors come from a man in his late teens or twenties in good health. Some clones in this sample may be carry-over from other donors' samples.

The chain combines TRBV7-2 with TRBJ2-7; D remains ambiguous. This CDR3 is 14 amino acids long. Germline CDR1 and CDR2: SGHTA and FQGNSA. With 5 bases removed from V and 0 bases from J, the gap between germline ends came to 11 bases. CDR3 in DNA: TGTGCCAGCAGCCCCTCTATCCCCTCCTACGAGCAGTACTTC. It encodes CASSPSIPSYEQYF. The whole variable domain, remainder taken from reference TRBV7-2 and TRBJ2-7, is GAGVSQSPSNKVTEKGKDVELRCDPISGHTALYWYRQSLGQGLEFLIYFQGNSAPDKSGLPSDRFSAERTGGSVSTLTIQRTQQEDSAVYLCASSPSIPSYEQYFGPGTRLTVT.

This chain joins TRBV6-6 and TRBJ2-1; possibly TRBD2 for D (7 bases). V dropped 7 bases and J dropped 8 bases, with 15 bases sitting between them. The CDR3 sequence is 13 residues long. CDR1 is MNHNY, CDR2 SVGAGI, per germline (reference sequence). The CDR3 sequence is CASTLWGGDEQFF. The CDR3 DNA reads TGTGCCAGCACCCTTTGGGGGGGCGATGAGCAGTTCTTC.

CDR3 loop: CATSRDMKFEAFF. The CDR3 DNA follows: TGTGCCACCAGCAGAGATATGAAGTTTGAAGCTTTCTTT. This rearrangement joins TRBV15 to TRBJ1-1, with D unclear. This CDR3 is 13 amino acids long. Trimming cost V 0 bases and J 7 bases, with 9 bases left between them. Germline V lookup: CDR1 LNHNV, CDR2 YYDKDF (reference sequence).

V gene TRBV5-4 combines with J gene TRBJ1-2; a weak D match, TRBD1 (6 bases). CDR1 is SGHNT and CDR2 is YYREEE in the germline V gene (reference sequence). V lost 0 bases to trimming and J lost 8 bases, with 17 bases between them. This CDR3 contains 15 residues. The CDR3 region has the DNA TGTGCCAGCAGCTTGGCATGGAGGACAGAGGAAGGCTACACCTTC. Its protein is CASSLAWRTEEGYTF.

This chain links TRBV11-2 with TRBJ2-7; perhaps TRBD2 as D (5 bases). V gave up 0 bases and J gave up 6 bases, with 15 bases separating them. CDR3 length: 15 amino acids. Germline V gives CDR1 SGHAT, CDR2 FQNNGV. The CDR3 spells CASSLDRGIYREQYF. CDR3 DNA: TGTGCCAGCAGCTTAGATCGGGGTATCTATCGCGAGCAGTACTTC.

The chain joins TRBV27 to TRBJ1-1; weak D call: TRBD1 (5 bases). Deletions cut 5 bases from V and 0 bases from J, with 10 bases between. This CDR3 comprises 14 residues. Germline V gives CDR1 MNHEY, CDR2 SMNVEV (reference sequence). CDR3 protein: CASSATGLNTEAFF. DNA of the CDR3: TGTGCCAGCAGTGCCACAGGCCTGAACACTGAAGCTTTCTTT.

The chain carries TRBV19 and TRBJ1-1; TRBD1 matches at 7 bases. CDR3 length: 12 amino acids. CDR1 and CDR2 from the germline V gene are LNHDA and SQIVND (reference sequence). Trimming at V came to 3 bases and at J to 11 bases, leaving 6 bases not matched to a gene. In DNA, the CDR3 is TGTGCCAGTAGTATGGGAGGGGGCGTCGCTTTCTTT. Translated, it gives CASSMGGGVAFF.

The genes are TRBV4-1 and TRBJ2-1; no clear D gene. In germline, CDR1 is MGHRA, CDR2 YSYEKL. V shed 0 bases and J shed 6 bases, with 9 bases lying between them. This CDR3 comprises 14 residues. CDR3 protein: CASSQELAANEQFF. Here the CDR3 DNA reads TGCGCCAGCAGCCAAGAATTGGCGGCCAATGAGCAGTTCTTC.

This clone was counted a single time. The J gene is TRBJ1-1, the V gene TRBV6-1, with D possibly TRBD1 on 5 matching bases. The germline V gene encodes CDR1 MNHNS and CDR2 SASEGT. The CDR3 has 16 amino acids. V lost 6 bases and J 4 bases, leaving 21 bases between the germline ends. CDR3 DNA: TGTGCCAGCAGGGAACTGGGACTTCATGGAATCACTGAAGCTTTCTTT. Residues: CASRELGLHGITEAFF.

The CDR3 loop is CASSEVGRETQYF. CDR3 in DNA: TGTGCCAGCAGTGAAGTGGGGCGAGAGACCCAGTACTTC. The chain combines TRBV25-1 with TRBJ2-5; the D gene is possibly TRBD1 (5 bases). V dropped 2 bases and J dropped 4 bases, with 8 bases sitting between them. The CDR3 contains 13 residues. Germline assignment: CDR1 MGHDK and CDR2 SYGVNS.

The chain combines TRBV10-3 with TRBJ2-7; D is unresolved. V gave up 4 bases and J gave up 4 bases, with 5 bases separating them. Germline V gene lookup returns CDR1 ENHRY and CDR2 SYGVKD. The CDR3 sequence is 11 residues long. CDR3 protein: CAISGAYEQYF. The CDR3 coding sequence is TGTGCCATCAGTGGAGCTTACGAGCAGTACTTC.

The chain employs TRBV7-3 and TRBJ2-7, with D possibly TRBD2 on 6 matching bases. V was pared by 4 bases and J by 5 bases, with 18 bases between. The germline V gene encodes CDR1 SGHTA and CDR2 FQGTGA. This CDR3 comprises 15 residues. The CDR3 sequence: CASSYYGTGMDEQYF. CDR3 nucleotides: TGTGCCAGCAGCTACTACGGGACTGGAATGGACGAGCAGTACTTC.

The genes are TRBV4-1 and TRBJ1-4; 8 bases fit TRBD1. The junction had 3 bases not matched to a gene; V was cut back by 3 bases and J by 3 bases. This CDR3 comprises 15 residues. The germline V gene has CDR1 MGHRA and CDR2 YSYEKL. CDR3 in DNA: TGCGCCAGCAGCCAGACAGGGGTGGCTAATGAAAAACTGTTTTTT. It translates to CASSQTGVANEKLFF.

The chain is built from TRBV11-2 and TRBJ1-5, with D possibly TRBD1 on 5 matching bases. Germline V gene data show CDR1 as SGHAT and CDR2 as FQNNGV. The CDR3 has 16 residues. The V and J ends lost 1 base and 0 bases respectively, with 10 bases between them. In nucleotides, the CDR3 is TGTGCCAGCAGCTTAGCGGGGGAGCATAGCAATCAGCCCCAGCATTTT. This encodes CASSLAGEHSNQPQHF.

This sequence joins TRBV9 and TRBJ2-5; maybe TRBD2 (6 bases). This CDR3 spans 14 amino acids. V lost 4 bases and J lost 2, with 12 bases in between. Germline lookup yields CDR1 SGDLS and CDR2 YYNGEE. In DNA form, the CDR3 reads TGTGCCAGCAGCACCCACGGGGGACAAGAGACCCAGTACTTC. It specifies CASSTHGGQETQYF.

The table lists this clone with a count of one. The gene calls are TRBV9 and TRBJ2-3, with D unresolved. Germline CDR1 reads SGDLS; CDR2 reads YYNGEE. V lost 3 bases to trimming and J lost 0 bases, with 8 bases between them. This CDR3 comprises 14 residues. The CDR3, as DNA: TGTGCCAGCAGCGAGGCGAGGAGCACAGATACGCAGTATTTT. Its protein is CASSEARSTDTQYF.

The CDR3 nucleotides are TGTGCCAGCAGCTTACAGCGGGGACCAGATACGCAGTATTTT. This sequence encodes CASSLQRGPDTQYF. The chain uses TRBV7-9 and TRBJ2-3; 7 bases fit TRBD2. This CDR3 has 14 residues. Germline V gene sequence: CDR1 SEHNR, CDR2 FQNEAQ (reference sequence). V trimming: 2 bases; J trimming: 4 bases; junction bases outside the gene matches: 3.

This chain connects TRBV11-3 to TRBJ1-1; unclear D gene. V was trimmed by 5 bases and J by 4 bases, leaving 11 bases between them. The germline V gene has CDR1 SGHNT and CDR2 YENEEA. This CDR3 spans 13 amino acids. The CDR3 region has the DNA TGTGCCAGCAGCGTAGGAAGAACCACTGAAGCTTTCTTT. The encoded protein is CASSVGRTTEAFF. Full variable domain (remainder filled in from reference TRBV11-3 and TRBJ1-1): EAGVVQSPRYKIIEKKQPVAFWCNPISGHNTLYWYLQNLGQGPELLIRYENEEAVDDSQLPKDRFSAERLKGVDSTLKIQPAELGDSAVYLCASSVGRTTEAFFGQGTRLTVV.

With respect to this clone: Additional DNA sequences in this sample encode the identical CDR3. This chain's CDR3 is CASSLGLAGDNEQFF. CDR3 nucleotide sequence: TGCGCCAGCAGCTTGGGGCTAGCGGGAGATAATGAGCAGTTCTTC. V gene TRBV5-1 combines with J gene TRBJ2-1; TRBD2 aligns across 10 bases. The germline V gene encodes CDR1 SGHRS and CDR2 YFSETQ. The CDR3 runs to 15 residues. Trimming at V came to 0 bases and at J to 7 bases, leaving 4 bases not matched to a gene.

V is TRBV7-2 and J is TRBJ2-7; TRBD1 matches 8 bases. The germline V gene has CDR1 SGHTA and CDR2 FQGNSA. V lost 7 bases to trimming and J lost 3 bases; unmatched junction nucleotides: 8. The CDR3 covers 14 residues. The chain's CDR3 is CASTLITGGYEQYF. The CDR3 nucleotides are TGTGCCAGCACCCTGATAACAGGGGGCTACGAGCAGTACTTC.

The gene calls are TRBV7-9 and TRBJ2-7, with D possibly matching TRBD1 (6 bases). Per the germline V gene, CDR1 is SEHNR and CDR2 is FQNEAQ (reference sequence). There are 15 residues in the CDR3. The V end was cut by 1 base, the J end by 3 bases, with 13 bases between. In nucleotides, the CDR3 is TGTGCCAGCAGCTTAGTACAGGGCCCATACTACGAGCAGTACTTC. Translation gives CASSLVQGPYYEQYF.

In regard to this clone: The sample contains more than one DNA sequence encoding this CDR3. The chain is built from TRBV9 and TRBJ2-1; TRBD2 is a possible D gene (5 bases). CDR1 and CDR2 from the germline V gene are SGDLS and YYNGEE. Trimming left V 0 bases short and J 7 bases short, with 5 bases between. The CDR3 totals 12 residues. CDR3 DNA: TGTGCCAGCAGCGTAGGGAGGAATGAGCAGTTCTTC. Its protein is CASSVGRNEQFF.

The rearrangement joins TRBV4-1 to TRBJ1-2; 9 bases line up with TRBD1. Germline V gene sequence: CDR1 MGHRA, CDR2 YSYEKL. The CDR3 consists of 17 residues. V shed 1 base, J shed 5 bases, and the junction held 11 bases outside the gene matches. CDR3 sequence: CASSQARTGAAAYGYTF. CDR3 bases: TGCGCCAGCAGCCAAGCGCGGACAGGGGCCGCGGCGTATGGCTACACCTTC.

This sequence joins TRBV11-2 and TRBJ2-7; D gene unclear. The CDR3 contains 13 residues. The V and J ends lost 1 base and 2 bases respectively, with 6 bases between them. From germline, CDR1 is SGHAT and CDR2 FQNNGV. Here the CDR3 DNA reads TGTGCCAGCAGCTTAGCCCCTGCCTACGAGCAGTACTTC. Protein sequence: CASSLAPAYEQYF.

The chain is built from TRBV7-2 and TRBJ1-2; a weak D match, TRBD1 (6 bases). This CDR3 has 14 residues. V was cut by 3 bases and J by 4 bases, with 12 bases left in between. The germline V gene encodes CDR1 SGHTA and CDR2 FQGNSA. The CDR3 nucleotides read TGTGCCAGCAGCTTGGGGGGGCGCGGCTATGGCTACACCTTC. It specifies CASSLGGRGYGYTF.

The J gene is TRBJ1-1, the V gene TRBV10-3; D uncertain. Trimming cost V 7 bases and J 2 bases, with 14 bases left between them. CDR1 and CDR2 from the germline V gene are ENHRY and SYGVKD. CDR3 size: 14 residues. The CDR3 protein is CAITPGGSNTEAFF. The DNA for the CDR3 is TGTGCCATCACCCCGGGAGGATCCAACACTGAAGCTTTCTTT.

The rearrangement joins TRBV5-1 to TRBJ2-3; D gene unclear. Germline V gives CDR1 SGHRS, CDR2 YFSETQ. The CDR3 has 17 residues. V lost 3 bases and J 1 base, leaving 18 bases between the germline ends. CDR3 sequence: CASSWGFQDIRTDTQYF. In nucleotides, the CDR3 is TGCGCCAGCAGCTGGGGTTTCCAAGACATACGCACAGATACGCAGTATTTT. Using reference TRBV5-1 and TRBJ2-3 for the parts outside the CDR3, the full variable domain is KAGVTQTPRYLIKTRGQQVTLSCSPISGHRSVSWYQQTPGQGLQFLFEYFSETQRNKGNFPGRFSGRQFSNSRSEMNVSTLELGDSALYLCASSWGFQDIRTDTQYFGPGTRLTVL.

Turning to this clone: The sample contains more than one DNA sequence encoding this CDR3. The chain uses TRBV7-9 and TRBJ2-1; D possibly corresponds to TRBD1 (6 bases). This CDR3 region has 13 residues. Looked up from germline, CDR1 is SEHNR and CDR2 is FQNEAQ (reference sequence). V was cut by 0 bases and J by 6 bases, with 6 bases left in between. Here the CDR3 DNA reads TGTGCCAGCAGCTTAGCAGGGGGCAATGAGCAGTTCTTC. This sequence encodes CASSLAGGNEQFF.

This chain links TRBV15 with TRBJ2-1; the match to TRBD2 covers 7 bases. Germline values: CDR1 LNHNV, CDR2 YYDKDF (reference sequence). The CDR3 sequence is 14 residues long. The V gene end was trimmed by 8 bases and the J gene end by 4 bases; junction bases not matched to a gene: 8. The CDR3 loop is CATADPSGYNEQFF. CDR3 nucleotide sequence: TGTGCCACCGCGGATCCTAGCGGTTACAATGAGCAGTTCTTC.

Concerning this clone: The same CDR3 also results from other DNA sequences found in this sample. This chain links TRBV7-3 with TRBJ2-3; 7 nucleotides line up with TRBD1. The CDR3 totals 14 residues. Germline CDR1 SGHTA, CDR2 FQGTGA. V dropped 0 bases and J dropped 4; count of bases not matched to a gene: 1. The CDR3 spells CASSLTGGADTQYF. CDR3 DNA sequence: TGTGCCAGCAGCTTAACAGGGGGCGCAGATACGCAGTATTTT.

V is TRBV7-3 and J is TRBJ2-1; 12 bases map to TRBD2. Germline V CDR1 and CDR2: SGHTA, FQGTGA. The CDR3 runs 15 residues. The V and J ends lost 2 bases and 7 bases, in that order; junction bases with no gene match: 3. CDR3 sequence (DNA): TGTGCCAGCAGCTTAGGGACTAGCGGGTTAAATGAGCAGTTCTTC. Encoded protein: CASSLGTSGLNEQFF.